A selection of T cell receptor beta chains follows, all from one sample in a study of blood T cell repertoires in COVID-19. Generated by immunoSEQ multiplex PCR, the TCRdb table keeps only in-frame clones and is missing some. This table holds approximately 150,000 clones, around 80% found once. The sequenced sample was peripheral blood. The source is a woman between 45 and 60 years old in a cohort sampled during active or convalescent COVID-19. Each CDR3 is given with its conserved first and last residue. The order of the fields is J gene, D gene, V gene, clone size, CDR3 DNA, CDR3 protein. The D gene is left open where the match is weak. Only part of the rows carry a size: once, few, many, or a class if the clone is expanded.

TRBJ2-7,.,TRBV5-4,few,TGTGCCAGCAGCGTGGACCCAATTGCGCGCGAGCAGTACTTC,CASSVDPIAREQYF
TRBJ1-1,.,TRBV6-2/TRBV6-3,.,TGTGCCAGCAGCCAAATCCGACGAGCGGCTTTCTTT,CASSQIRRAAFF
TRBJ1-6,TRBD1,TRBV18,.,TGTGCCAGCTCACCTGGACAACAGGGGAATTCACCCCTCCACTTT,CASSPGQQGNSPLHF
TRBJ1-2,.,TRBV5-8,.,TGTGCCAGCAGCTTGAATCAGGGGCTAGGCTATGGCTACACCTTC,CASSLNQGLGYGYTF
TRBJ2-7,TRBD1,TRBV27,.,TGTGCCAGCAGTTTAGTCGGACAGGGGGCCTACGAGCAGTACTTC,CASSLVGQGAYEQYF
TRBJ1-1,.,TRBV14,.,TGTGCCAGCAGCCAAGACGGGCAGGGGTCTTCTTTCTTT,CASSQDGQGSSFF
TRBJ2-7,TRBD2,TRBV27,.,TGTGCCAGCAGTTTAAGCCCTAGCGGCTACGAGCAGTACTTC,CASSLSPSGYEQYF
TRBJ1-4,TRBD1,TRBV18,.,TGTGCCAGCTCATACAGGGGTGAAGAAAAACTGTTTTTT,CASSYRGEEKLFF
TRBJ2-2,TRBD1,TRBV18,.,TGTGCCAGCTCACTCGGACAGGGGGACACCGGGGAGCTGTTTTTT,CASSLGQGDTGELFF
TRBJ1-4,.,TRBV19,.,TGTGCCAGTATGGGACTTCGCGACAATGAAAAACTGTTTTTT,CASMGLRDNEKLFF
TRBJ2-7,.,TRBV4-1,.,TGCGCCAGCAGCCAAGAGCGGGAGCAGTACTTC,CASSQEREQYF
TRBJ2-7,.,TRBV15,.,TGTGCCACCAGCAGAGAATACAGTACCTACGAGCAGTACTTC,CATSREYSTYEQYF
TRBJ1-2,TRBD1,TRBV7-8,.,TGTGCCAGCAGCTTAAGTGGCCCGACAGGGAATAACTATGGCTACACCTTC,CASSLSGPTGNNYGYTF
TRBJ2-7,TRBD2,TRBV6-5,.,TGTGCCAGCAGCCCGGGGGGGCCGGGCGAGCAGTACTTC,CASSPGGPGEQYF
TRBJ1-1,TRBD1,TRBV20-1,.,TGCAGTGCGGACGCAGGGGGTGAAGCTTTCTTT,CSADAGGEAFF
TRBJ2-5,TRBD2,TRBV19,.,TGTGCCAGTAGTATAGCAGCGGGGGGAATTGAGACCCAGTACTTC,CASSIAAGGIETQYF
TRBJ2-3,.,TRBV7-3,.,TGTGCCAGCAGCGAACAGGCTAGCACAGATACGCAGTATTTT,CASSEQASTDTQYF
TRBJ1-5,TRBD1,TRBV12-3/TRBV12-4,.,TGTGCCAGCCAGGGGACAGGGAATCAGCCCCAGCATTTT,CASQGTGNQPQHF
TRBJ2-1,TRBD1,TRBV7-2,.,TGTGCCAGCACTCCGACAGGGGTTAATGAGCAGTTCTTC,CASTPTGVNEQFF
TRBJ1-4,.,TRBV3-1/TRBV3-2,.,TGTGCCAGCAGCCAACGTGCAACTAATGAAAAACTGTTTTTT,CASSQRATNEKLFF
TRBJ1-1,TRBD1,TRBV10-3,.,TGTGCCATCAGTGCAGTACAGGGGGTGGGCGCTGAAGCTTTCTTT,CAISAVQGVGAEAFF
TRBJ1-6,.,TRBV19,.,TGTGCCAGTAGTTACAGCTACAGCTCCTATAATTCACCCCTCCACTTT,CASSYSYSSYNSPLHF
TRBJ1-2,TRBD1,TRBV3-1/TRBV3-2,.,TGTGCCAGCAGCCAAGAGGGGACAGGGAGCGGTGGCTACACCTTC,CASSQEGTGSGGYTF
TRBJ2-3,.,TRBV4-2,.,TGTGCCAGCAGCCAAGCGACAGCTAGCACAGATACGCAGTATTTT,CASSQATASTDTQYF
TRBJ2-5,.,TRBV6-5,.,TGTGCCAGCAGGGGCCTGTGGCAAGAGACCCAGTACTTC,CASRGLWQETQYF
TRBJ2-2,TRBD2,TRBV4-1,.,TGCGCCAGCAGCCAACCGGGAGGGACCGGGGAGCTGTTTTTT,CASSQPGGTGELFF
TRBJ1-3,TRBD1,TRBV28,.,TGTGCCAGCAGTCAAATACAGGGGACCATATATTTT,CASSQIQGTIYF
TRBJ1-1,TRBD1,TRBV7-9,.,TGTGCCAGCAGCTTAGGGACAGGGGGGAACACTGAAGCTTTCTTT,CASSLGTGGNTEAFF
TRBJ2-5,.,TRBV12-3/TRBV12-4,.,TGTGCCAGCAGTACCAGGGAGACCCAGTACTTC,CASSTRETQYF
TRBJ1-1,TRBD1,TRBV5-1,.,TGCGCCAGCAGCGACAGGGAGTTAGACACTGAAGCTTTCTTT,CASSDRELDTEAFF
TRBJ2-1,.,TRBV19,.,TGTGCCAGTAGTATAGAGGTGGCCAGCGATAGCTCCTACAATGAGCAGTTCTTC,CASSIEVASDSSYNEQFF
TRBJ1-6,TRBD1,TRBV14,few,TGTGCCAGCAGCCTAGACAGGGGCTCACCCCTCCACTTT,CASSLDRGSPLHF
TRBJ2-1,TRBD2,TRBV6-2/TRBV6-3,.,TGTGCCAGCAGTGCCGGGAGGGGGGGCCACAATGAGCAGTTCTTC,CASSAGRGGHNEQFF
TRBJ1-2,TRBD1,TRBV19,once,TGTGCCAGTAGTATCGGCCCAGGGGGCAAGTATGGCTACACCTTC,CASSIGPGGKYGYTF
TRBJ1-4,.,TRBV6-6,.,TGTGCCAGCAGTCCCCGGAGTACCCTGTGGACTAATGAAAAACTGTTTTTT,CASSPRSTLWTNEKLFF
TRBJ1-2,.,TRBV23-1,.,TGCGCCAGCAGTCAATCCCCCCCTCAGGGGACCAACTATGGCTACACCTTC,CASSQSPPQGTNYGYTF
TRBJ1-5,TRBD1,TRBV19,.,TGTGCCAGTAGTATTGTCGGCAGGGGGTACCCACAGCCCCAGCATTTT,CASSIVGRGYPQPQHF
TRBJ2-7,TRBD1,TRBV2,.,TGTGCCAGCAGTGAAGACACGGGACAGCTCTACGAGCAGTACTTC,CASSEDTGQLYEQYF
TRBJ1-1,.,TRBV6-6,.,TGTGCCAGCAGTTCGTCCTCGGAGGTAGCTTTCTTT,CASSSSSEVAFF
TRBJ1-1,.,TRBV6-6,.,TGTGCCAGCAGCCAAACAGGGACGGGGGAAGCTTTCTTT,CASSQTGTGEAFF
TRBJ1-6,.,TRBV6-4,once,TGTGCCAGCAGCTCGACACTGGGTTCACCCCTCCACTTT,CASSSTLGSPLHF
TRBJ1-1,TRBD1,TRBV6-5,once,TGTGCCAGCAGTAGCCCGGGACAGGGGGCCAATGAAGCTTTCTTT,CASSSPGQGANEAFF
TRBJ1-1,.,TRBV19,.,TGTGCCAGTAGTATCGGGGGGAGACTTGAAGCTTTCTTT,CASSIGGRLEAFF
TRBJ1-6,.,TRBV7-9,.,TGTGCCAGCAGCTTAGTGAGCTCCTATAATTCACCCCTCCACTTT,CASSLVSSYNSPLHF
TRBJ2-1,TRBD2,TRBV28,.,TGTGCCAGCAGTTCCCTAGCGGGGGGCATACACAATGAGCAGTTCTTC,CASSSLAGGIHNEQFF
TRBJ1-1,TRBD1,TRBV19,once,TGTGCCAGTCGACAGGGTAGCACTGAAGCTTTCTTT,CASRQGSTEAFF
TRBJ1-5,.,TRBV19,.,TGTGCCAGCAGACCAGGGGGCAATCAGCCCCAGCATTTT,CASRPGGNQPQHF